The sequence of this T cell receptor beta chain was determined in a study of blood T cell repertoires in COVID-19. Germline CDR1 is SGHTS and CDR2 is YDEGEE. This CDR3 is 14 amino acids long. The ends were cut back, 4 bases at V and 9 bases at J, with 17 bases in the middle. The authors' processing: Estimates of nucleated cell counts were drawn from the amplification of reference gene primers. TCRdb keeps only in-frame clones here, not all; method: immunoSEQ multiplex PCR. V, J and clone size reflect that table, while D and trimming were determined from the DNA. The data show roughly 150,000 clones, with more than 75% seen just once and 5.5% to 7% held by the top ten.

The TCR was taken from a woman aged 45 to 65 who had recovered from COVID-19. Material: PBMCs or T cells enriched from blood (not recorded which). The gene calls are TRBV5-8 and TRBJ2-4, with D possibly TRBD1 on 6 matching bases. The CDR3 sequence is CASSIGQSPRIQYF. CDR3 DNA: TGTGCCAGCAGCATAGGACAGAGCCCTCGCATTCAGTACTTC.